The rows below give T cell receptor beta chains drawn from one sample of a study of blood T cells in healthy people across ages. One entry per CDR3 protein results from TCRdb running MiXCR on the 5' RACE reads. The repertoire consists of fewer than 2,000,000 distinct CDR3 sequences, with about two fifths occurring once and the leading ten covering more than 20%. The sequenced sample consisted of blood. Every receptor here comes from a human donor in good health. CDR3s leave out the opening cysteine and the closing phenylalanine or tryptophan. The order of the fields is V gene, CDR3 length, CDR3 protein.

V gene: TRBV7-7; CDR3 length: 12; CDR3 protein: ASSLAQGDPEAF
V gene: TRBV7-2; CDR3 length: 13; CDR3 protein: ASSLVPVGNYGYT
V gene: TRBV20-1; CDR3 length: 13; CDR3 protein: SARDVRTGLYEQY
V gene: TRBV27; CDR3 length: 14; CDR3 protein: ASSEGTGGVSNEQF
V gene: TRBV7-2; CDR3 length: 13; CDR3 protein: ASSWDTFRTDTQY
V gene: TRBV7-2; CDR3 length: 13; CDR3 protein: ASSSTGLALETQY
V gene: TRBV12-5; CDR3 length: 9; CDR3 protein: ASGILYEQY
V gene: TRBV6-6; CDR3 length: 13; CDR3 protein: ASGYHHRGQETQY
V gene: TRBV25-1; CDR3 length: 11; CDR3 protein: ASSPGWSYGYT
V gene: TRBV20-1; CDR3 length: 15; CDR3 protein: SALTSGGRSSYNEQF
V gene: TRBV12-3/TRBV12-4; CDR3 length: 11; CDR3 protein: ASSLDRSYGYT
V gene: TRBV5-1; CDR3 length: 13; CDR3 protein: ASSPGHGGNHPQH
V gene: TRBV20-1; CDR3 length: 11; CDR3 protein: SAPLTGGSEQY
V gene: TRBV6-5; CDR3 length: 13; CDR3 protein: ASSYGTLSSYKQY
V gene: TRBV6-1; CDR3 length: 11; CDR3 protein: ASSPITIYEQY
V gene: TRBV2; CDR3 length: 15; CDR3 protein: ASIPDRGGNSNQPQH
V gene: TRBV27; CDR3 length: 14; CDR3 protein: ASSLGGLAGTDTQF
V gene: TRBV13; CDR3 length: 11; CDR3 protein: ASSQTAARGYT
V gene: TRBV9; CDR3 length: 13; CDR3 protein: ASSRTDYSGDTQY
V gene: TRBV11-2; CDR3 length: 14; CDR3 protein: ASSPWTSGKTYEQY
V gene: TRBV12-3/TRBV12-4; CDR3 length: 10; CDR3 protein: ASSWTGNIQY
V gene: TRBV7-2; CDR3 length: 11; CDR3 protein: ASTLAGAETQY
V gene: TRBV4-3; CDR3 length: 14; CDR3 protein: ASSQDLAGQQETQY
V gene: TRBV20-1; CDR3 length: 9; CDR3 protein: SGGGARGYT
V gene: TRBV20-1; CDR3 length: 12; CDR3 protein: SAAGLASSHEQY
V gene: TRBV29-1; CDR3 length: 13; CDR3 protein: SVEDYQGMNTEAF
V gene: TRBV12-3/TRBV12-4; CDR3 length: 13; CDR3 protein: ASSPGTIGPGELF
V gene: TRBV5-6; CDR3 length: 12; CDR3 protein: ASSRQDGTDTQY
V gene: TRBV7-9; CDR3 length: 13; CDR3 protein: ASSFLVAGRNEQF
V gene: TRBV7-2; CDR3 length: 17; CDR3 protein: ASSTPGQGASSGANVLT
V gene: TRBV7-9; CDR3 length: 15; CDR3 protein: ASSPRYRDREGREQF
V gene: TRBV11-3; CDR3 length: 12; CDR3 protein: ASSPSESTDTQY
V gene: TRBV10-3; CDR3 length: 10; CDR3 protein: AIRDSNSPLH
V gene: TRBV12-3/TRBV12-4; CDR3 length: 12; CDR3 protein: ASHRGDSSYEQY
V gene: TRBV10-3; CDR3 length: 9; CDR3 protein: AISGGQIYT
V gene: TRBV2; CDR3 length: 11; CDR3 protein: ASISGGQETQY
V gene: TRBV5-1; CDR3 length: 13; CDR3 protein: ASSLSGTGPYEQY
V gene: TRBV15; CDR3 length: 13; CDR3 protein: ATSRVGQGKETQY
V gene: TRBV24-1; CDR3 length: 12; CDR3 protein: ATSDFGTGDGYT
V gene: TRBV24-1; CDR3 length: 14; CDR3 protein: ATSDRGQGAYNEQF
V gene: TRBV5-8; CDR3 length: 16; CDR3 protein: ASSLEASGPPSTDTQY
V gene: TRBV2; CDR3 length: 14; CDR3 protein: ASSSALFVQGETQY
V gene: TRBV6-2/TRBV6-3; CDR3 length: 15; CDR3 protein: ASSSMGAAWVNTEAF
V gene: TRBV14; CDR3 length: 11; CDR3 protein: ASSQPWDNEQY
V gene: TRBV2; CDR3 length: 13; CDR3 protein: ATVGGGSANNERF
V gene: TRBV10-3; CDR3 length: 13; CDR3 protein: AISPTGQAFYGYT
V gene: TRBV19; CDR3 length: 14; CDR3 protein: ASSTRGRGSNQPQH
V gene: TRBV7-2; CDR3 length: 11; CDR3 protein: ASSTTWQGEQF
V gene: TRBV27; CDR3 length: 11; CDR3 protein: ASSLNTANEQF
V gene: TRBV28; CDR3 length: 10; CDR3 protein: ASSSQGREAF
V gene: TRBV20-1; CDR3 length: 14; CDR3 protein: SAGDLRQGGHNEQF
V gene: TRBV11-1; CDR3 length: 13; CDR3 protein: VSSLERFGATPLH
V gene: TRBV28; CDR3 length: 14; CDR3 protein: ASSSLIRQVNSPLH
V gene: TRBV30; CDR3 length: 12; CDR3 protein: AWSARDRGNEQY
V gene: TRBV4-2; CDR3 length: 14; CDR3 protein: ASSRGTGSGANVLT
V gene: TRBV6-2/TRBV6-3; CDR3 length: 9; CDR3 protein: ASSQASEQY
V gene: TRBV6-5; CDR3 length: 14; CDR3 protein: ASRVTSGGPGNEQY
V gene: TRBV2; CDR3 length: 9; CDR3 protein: ASGLDHEQY
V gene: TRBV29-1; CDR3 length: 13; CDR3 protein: SVLGAGDNQETQY
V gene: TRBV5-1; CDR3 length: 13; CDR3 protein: ASSFSPGGQETQY